These 10 T cell receptor beta chains originate from one sample sequenced in a study of T cell responses to AZD1222 COVID-19 vaccine. The repertoire was sequenced with immunoSEQ multiplex PCR; TCRdb's copy has only in-frame clones and lacks some. The repertoire holds about 190,000 clones, with over 85% as singletons. The sequences come from peripheral blood, collected 28 days after the second dose of the MenACWY control vaccine. Every receptor here comes from an adult who received the MenACWY meningococcal vaccine as a control.

The chain couples TRBV2 to TRBJ2-5, with 7 bases matching TRBD1. The germline V gene encodes CDR1 SNHLY and CDR2 FYNNEI. With V trimmed by 5 bases and J by 2 bases, 2 bases remained unmatched. The CDR3 is 13 residues long. DNA of the CDR3: TGTGCCAGCAGTTTGGACAGGCAAGAGACCCAGTACTTC. This gives the protein CASSLDRQETQYF. Together with reference TRBV2 and TRBJ2-5, the CDR3 gives the full variable domain: EPEVTQTPSHQVTQMGQEVILRCVPISNHLYFYWYRQILGQKVEFLVSFYNNEISEKSEIFDDQFSVERPDGSNFTLKIRSTKLEDSAMYFCASSLDRQETQYFGPGTRLLVL.

This chain uses TRBV7-9 with TRBJ1-1; D may be TRBD1 (5 bases). The germline CDR1 and CDR2 sequences are SEHNR and FQNEAQ (reference sequence). This CDR3 spans 15 amino acids. V dropped 4 bases and J dropped 1 base, with 13 bases sitting between them. The CDR3 DNA is TGTGCCAGCAGCTCGTCCGGGGCAGCGAACACTGAAGCTTTCTTT. Translation gives CASSSSGAANTEAFF.

This clone was counted once. The rearrangement links TRBV9 to TRBJ2-7; TRBD2 aligns across 7 bases. With 4 bases clipped from V and 5 bases from J, the junction kept 15 bases outside the gene matches. CDR1 and CDR2 (germline): SGDLS, YYNGEE. This CDR3 comprises 16 residues. The CDR3 is CASSPRGDWARNEQYF. The CDR3 bases are TGTGCCAGCAGCCCCCGGGGGGATTGGGCGCGGAACGAGCAGTACTTC.

V is TRBV11-3 and J is TRBJ1-1, with D perhaps matching TRBD1 (5 bases). Per the germline V gene, CDR1 is SGHNT and CDR2 is YENEEA. This CDR3 region has 13 residues. The ends were cut back, 2 bases at V and 3 bases at J, with 7 bases in the middle. The CDR3 region has the DNA TGTGCCAGCAGCTTATTACAGGACACTGAAGCTTTCTTT. This gives the protein CASSLLQDTEAFF. Full variable domain (remainder filled in from reference TRBV11-3 and TRBJ1-1): EAGVVQSPRYKIIEKKQPVAFWCNPISGHNTLYWYLQNLGQGPELLIRYENEEAVDDSQLPKDRFSAERLKGVDSTLKIQPAELGDSAVYLCASSLLQDTEAFFGQGTRLTVV.

V gene TRBV5-5 combines with J gene TRBJ2-2, with no clear D. This CDR3 comprises 16 residues. In germline, CDR1 is SGHKS, CDR2 YYEKEE (reference sequence). The germline V and J ends were trimmed by 0 bases and 5 bases, with 14 bases remaining between them. The chain's CDR3 is CASSLGPFDGTGELFF. The DNA of the CDR3 is TGTGCCAGCAGCTTGGGCCCCTTCGATGGGACCGGGGAGCTGTTTTTT.

This chain links TRBV4-3 with TRBJ1-1, with unresolved D. Trimming left V 1 base short and J 2 bases short, with 11 bases between. Per the germline V gene, CDR1 is LGHNA and CDR2 is YSLEER. This CDR3 spans 15 amino acids. The CDR3 loop reads CASSQVVGLNTEAFF. CDR3 nucleotide sequence: TGCGCCAGCAGCCAAGTTGTCGGTCTAAACACTGAAGCTTTCTTT.

The chain links TRBV30 to TRBJ2-7; 7 positions match TRBD1. CDR1 is GTSNPN and CDR2 is SVGIG in the germline V gene (reference sequence). This CDR3 is 14 amino acids long. Germline trimming cut 1 base from V and 8 bases from J; bases unmatched to any gene: 11. This CDR3 reads CAWSGDSSTLKQYF. The CDR3 DNA reads TGTGCCTGGAGTGGGGACAGCTCCACATTAAAGCAGTACTTC.

This clone has only one observation. V and J are TRBV3-1 (or the pseudogene TRBV3-2) and TRBJ1-2; the D gene is possibly TRBD1 (6 bases). CDR3 length: 13 amino acids. Germline loops: CDR1 LGHDT, CDR2 YNNKEL (reference sequence). V lost 5 bases and J lost 4, with 11 bases in between. CDR3 DNA: TGTGCCAGCAGCTCAGGGGTCGGCTATGGCTACACCTTC. It yields the protein CASSSGVGYGYTF.

CDR3 amino acids: CASRAGLAGSDTQYF. The DNA for the CDR3 is TGTGCCAGCAGGGCCGGGTTAGCGGGATCAGATACGCAGTATTTT. The chain is built from TRBV2 and TRBJ2-3, with TRBD2 matching 8 bases. Germline lookup yields CDR1 SNHLY and CDR2 FYNNEI. V lost 6 bases, J lost 4 bases, and 9 bases stayed unmatched. CDR3 size: 15 residues.

The genes are TRBV30 and TRBJ2-1; no firm D call. This CDR3 has 16 residues. Germline V gene data show CDR1 as GTSNPN and CDR2 as SVGIG (reference sequence). With 3 bases removed from V and 2 bases from J, the gap between germline ends came to 17 bases. The CDR3 DNA follows: TGTGCCTGGAGGATGAAGGGTGGTTGGCCCTACAATGAGCAGTTCTTC. Translation gives CAWRMKGGWPYNEQFF.